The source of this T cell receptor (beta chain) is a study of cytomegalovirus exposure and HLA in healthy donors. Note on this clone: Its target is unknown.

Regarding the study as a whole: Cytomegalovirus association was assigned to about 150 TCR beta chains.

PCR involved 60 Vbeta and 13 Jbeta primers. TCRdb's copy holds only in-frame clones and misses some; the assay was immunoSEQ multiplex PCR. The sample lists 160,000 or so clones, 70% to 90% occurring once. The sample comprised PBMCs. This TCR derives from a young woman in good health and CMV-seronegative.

The CDR3 nucleotides read TGTGCCAGCAGTTACGCGGGTAACCAAGAGACCCAGTACTTC. Translation gives CASSYAGNQETQYF. This chain links TRBV28 with TRBJ2-5; D is possibly TRBD2 (5 bases). CDR1 and CDR2 from the germline V gene are MDHEN and SYDVKM. With 4 bases removed from V and 0 bases from J, the gap between germline ends came to 9 bases. The CDR3 totals 14 residues.